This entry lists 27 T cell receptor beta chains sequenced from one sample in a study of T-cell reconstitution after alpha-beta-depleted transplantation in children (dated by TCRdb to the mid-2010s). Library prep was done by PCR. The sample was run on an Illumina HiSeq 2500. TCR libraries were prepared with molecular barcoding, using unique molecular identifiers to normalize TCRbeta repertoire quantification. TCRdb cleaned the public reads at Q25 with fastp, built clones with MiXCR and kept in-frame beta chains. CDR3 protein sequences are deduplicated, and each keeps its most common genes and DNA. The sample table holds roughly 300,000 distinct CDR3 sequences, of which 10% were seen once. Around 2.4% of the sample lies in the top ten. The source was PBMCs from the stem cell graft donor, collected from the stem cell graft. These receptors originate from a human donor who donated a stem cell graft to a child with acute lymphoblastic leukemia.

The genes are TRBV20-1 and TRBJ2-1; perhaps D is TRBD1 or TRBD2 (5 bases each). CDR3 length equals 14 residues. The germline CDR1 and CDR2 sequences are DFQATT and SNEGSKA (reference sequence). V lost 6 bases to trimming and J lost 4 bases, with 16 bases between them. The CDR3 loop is CSALGASRYNEQFF. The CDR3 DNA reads TGCAGTGCCCTAGGGGCTAGCAGATACAATGAGCAGTTCTTC.

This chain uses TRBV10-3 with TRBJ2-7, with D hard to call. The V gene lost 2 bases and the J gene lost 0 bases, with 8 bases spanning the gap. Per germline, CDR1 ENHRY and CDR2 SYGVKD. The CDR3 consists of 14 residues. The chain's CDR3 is CAISEPLHSYEQYF. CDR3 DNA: TGTGCCATCAGTGAGCCCCTACACTCCTACGAGCAGTACTTC.

CDR3 amino acids: CSARDPRYPNQPQHF. The CDR3 DNA is TGCAGTGCTAGAGACCCACGCTACCCCAATCAGCCCCAGCATTTT. The V gene is TRBV20-1, the J gene TRBJ1-5; D is undetermined. Germline CDR1 reads DFQATT; CDR2 reads SNEGSKA (reference sequence). CDR3 size: 15 residues. The V end was cut by 0 bases, the J end by 3 bases, with 12 bases between.

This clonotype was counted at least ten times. The CDR3 protein is CASSFLLRTESTDTQYF. In nucleotides, the CDR3 is TGTGCCAGCAGCTTTCTTTTAAGGACAGAAAGCACAGATACGCAGTATTTT. The V gene is TRBV7-9, the J gene TRBJ2-3; D perhaps matches TRBD1 (6 bases). V was trimmed by 3 bases and J by 0 bases, leaving 16 bases between them. CDR1 is SEHNR and CDR2 is FQNEAQ in the germline V gene (reference sequence). The CDR3 has 17 residues. Together with reference TRBV7-9 and TRBJ2-3, the CDR3 gives the full variable domain: DTGVSQNPRHKITKRGQNVTFRCDPISEHNRLYWYRQTLGQGPEFLTYFQNEAQLEKSRLLSDRFSAERPKGSFSTLEIQRTEQGDSAMYLCASSFLLRTESTDTQYFGPGTRLTVL.

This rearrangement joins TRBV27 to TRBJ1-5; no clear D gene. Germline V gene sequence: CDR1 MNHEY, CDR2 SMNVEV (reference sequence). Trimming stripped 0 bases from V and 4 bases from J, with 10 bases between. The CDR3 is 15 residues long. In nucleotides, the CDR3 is TGTGCCAGCAGTTTATCCCCCTCCTTTAATCAGCCCCAGCATTTT. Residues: CASSLSPSFNQPQHF.

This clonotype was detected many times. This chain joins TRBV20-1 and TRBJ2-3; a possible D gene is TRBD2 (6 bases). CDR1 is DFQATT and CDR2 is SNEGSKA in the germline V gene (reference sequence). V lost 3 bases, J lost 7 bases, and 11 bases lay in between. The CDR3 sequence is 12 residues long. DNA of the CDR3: TGCAGTGCTAGCGGGAGAGGGAATACGCAGTATTTT. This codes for CSASGRGNTQYF.

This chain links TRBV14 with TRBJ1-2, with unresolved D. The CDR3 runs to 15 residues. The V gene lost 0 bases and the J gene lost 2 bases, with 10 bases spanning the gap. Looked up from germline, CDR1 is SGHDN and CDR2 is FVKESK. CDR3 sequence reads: CASSQDTRSNYGYTF. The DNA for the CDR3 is TGTGCCAGCAGCCAAGATACCCGGTCGAACTATGGCTACACCTTC. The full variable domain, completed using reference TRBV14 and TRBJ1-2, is EAGVTQFPSHSVIEKGQTVTLRCDPISGHDNLYWYRRVMGKEIKFLLHFVKESKQDESGMPNNRFLAERTGGTYSTLKVQPAELEDSGVYFCASSQDTRSNYGYTFGSGTRLTVV.

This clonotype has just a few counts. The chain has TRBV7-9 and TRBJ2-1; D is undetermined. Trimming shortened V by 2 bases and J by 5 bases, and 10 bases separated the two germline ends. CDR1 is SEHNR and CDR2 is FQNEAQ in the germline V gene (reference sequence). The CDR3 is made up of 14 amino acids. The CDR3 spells CASSLSLNNNEQFF. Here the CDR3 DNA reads TGTGCCAGCAGCTTAAGCCTGAATAACAATGAGCAGTTCTTC. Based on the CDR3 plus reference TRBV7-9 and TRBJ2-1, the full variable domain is DTGVSQNPRHKITKRGQNVTFRCDPISEHNRLYWYRQTLGQGPEFLTYFQNEAQLEKSRLLSDRFSAERPKGSFSTLEIQRTEQGDSAMYLCASSLSLNNNEQFFGPGTRLTVL.

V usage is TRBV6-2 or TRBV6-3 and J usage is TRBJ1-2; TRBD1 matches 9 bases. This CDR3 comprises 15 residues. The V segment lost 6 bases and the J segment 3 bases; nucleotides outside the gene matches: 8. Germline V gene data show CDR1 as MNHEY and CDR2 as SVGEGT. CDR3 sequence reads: CASSPRDRDHYGYTF. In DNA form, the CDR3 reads TGTGCCAGCAGCCCCCGGGACAGGGACCACTATGGCTACACCTTC.

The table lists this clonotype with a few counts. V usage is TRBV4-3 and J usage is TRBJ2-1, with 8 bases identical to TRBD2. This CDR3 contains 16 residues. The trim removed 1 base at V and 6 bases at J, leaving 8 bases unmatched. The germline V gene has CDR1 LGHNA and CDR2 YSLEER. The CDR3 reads CASSQVFLAGFNEQFF. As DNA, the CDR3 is TGCGCCAGCAGCCAAGTCTTTCTAGCGGGTTTCAATGAGCAGTTCTTC.

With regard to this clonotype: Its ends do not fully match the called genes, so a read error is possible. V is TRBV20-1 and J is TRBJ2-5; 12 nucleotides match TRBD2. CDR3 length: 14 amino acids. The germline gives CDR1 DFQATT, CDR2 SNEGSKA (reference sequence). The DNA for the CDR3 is TGCAGTGCTAGAGCCCCTGGACTAGCGGGACCCCTGGACTTC. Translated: CSARAPGLAGPLDF.

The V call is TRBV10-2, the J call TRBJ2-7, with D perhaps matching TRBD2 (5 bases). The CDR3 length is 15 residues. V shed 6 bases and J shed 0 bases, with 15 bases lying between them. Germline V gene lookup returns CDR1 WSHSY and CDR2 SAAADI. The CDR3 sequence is CASRYSRGSSYEQYF. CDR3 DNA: TGCGCCAGCAGATATTCTCGCGGGTCCTCCTACGAGCAGTACTTC.

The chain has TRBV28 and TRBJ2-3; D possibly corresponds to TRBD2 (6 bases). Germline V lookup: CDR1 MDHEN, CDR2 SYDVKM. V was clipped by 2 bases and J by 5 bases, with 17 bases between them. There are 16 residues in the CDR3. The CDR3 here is CASSLDKLAYQDTQYF. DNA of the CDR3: TGTGCCAGCAGTTTAGACAAACTAGCATATCAAGATACGCAGTATTTT. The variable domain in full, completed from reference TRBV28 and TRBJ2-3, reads DVKVTQSSRYLVKRTGEKVFLECVQDMDHENMFWYRQDPGLGLRLIYFSYDVKMKEKGDIPEGYSVSREKKERFSLILESASTNQTSMYLCASSLDKLAYQDTQYFGPGTRLTVL.

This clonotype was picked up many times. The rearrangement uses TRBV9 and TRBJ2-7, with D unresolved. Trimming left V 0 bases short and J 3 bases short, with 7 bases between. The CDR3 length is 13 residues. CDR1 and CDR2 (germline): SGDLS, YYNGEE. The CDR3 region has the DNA TGTGCCAGCAGCGTAGGGGTGGACTACGAGCAGTACTTC. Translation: CASSVGVDYEQYF. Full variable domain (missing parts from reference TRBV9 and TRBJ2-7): DSGVTQTPKHLITATGQRVTLRCSPRSGDLSVYWYQQSLDQGLQFLIQYYNGEERAKGNILERFSAQQFPDLHSELNLSSLELGDSALYFCASSVGVDYEQYFGPGTRLTVT.

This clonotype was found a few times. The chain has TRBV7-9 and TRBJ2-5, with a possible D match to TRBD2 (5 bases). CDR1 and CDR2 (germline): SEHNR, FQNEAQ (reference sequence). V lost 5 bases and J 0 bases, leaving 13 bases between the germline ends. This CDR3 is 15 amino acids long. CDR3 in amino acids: CASSPPDGDQETQYF. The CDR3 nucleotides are TGTGCCAGCAGCCCCCCCGACGGGGACCAAGAGACCCAGTACTTC.

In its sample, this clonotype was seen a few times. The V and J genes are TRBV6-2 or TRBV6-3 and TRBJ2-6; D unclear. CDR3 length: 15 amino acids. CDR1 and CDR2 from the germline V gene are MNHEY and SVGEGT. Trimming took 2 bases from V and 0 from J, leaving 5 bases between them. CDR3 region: CASSYGDSGANVLTF. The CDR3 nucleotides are TGTGCCAGCAGTTACGGGGACTCTGGGGCCAACGTCCTGACTTTC.

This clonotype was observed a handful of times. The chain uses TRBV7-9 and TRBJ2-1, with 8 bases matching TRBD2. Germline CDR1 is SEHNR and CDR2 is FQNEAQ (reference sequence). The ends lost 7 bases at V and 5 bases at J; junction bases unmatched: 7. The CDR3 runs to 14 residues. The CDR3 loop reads CASTLVLADNEQFF. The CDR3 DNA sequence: TGTGCCAGCACCCTAGTACTAGCGGACAATGAGCAGTTCTTC.

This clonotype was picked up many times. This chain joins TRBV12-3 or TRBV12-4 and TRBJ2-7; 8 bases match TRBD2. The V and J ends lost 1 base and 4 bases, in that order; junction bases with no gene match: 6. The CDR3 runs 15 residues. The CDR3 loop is CASSLGAGGSYEQYF. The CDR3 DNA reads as TGTGCCAGCAGTTTAGGGGCGGGAGGATCGTACGAGCAGTACTTC.

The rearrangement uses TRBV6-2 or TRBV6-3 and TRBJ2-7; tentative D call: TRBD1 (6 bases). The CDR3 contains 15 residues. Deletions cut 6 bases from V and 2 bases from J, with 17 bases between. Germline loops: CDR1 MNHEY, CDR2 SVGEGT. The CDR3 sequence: CASRPAGEHPYEQYF. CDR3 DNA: TGTGCCAGCAGACCTGCAGGGGAGCACCCCTACGAGCAGTACTTC.

DNA for the CDR3: TGCAGCGTTGAAGGGGGGGGAGACAGGGGGCTTCGGGATACGCAGTATTTT. Amino acid sequence: CSVEGGGDRGLRDTQYF. The V gene is TRBV29-1, the J gene TRBJ2-3; 10 positions agree with TRBD1. CDR1 is SQVTM, CDR2 ANQGSEA, per germline. The V segment lost 1 base and the J segment 6 bases; nucleotides outside the gene matches: 13. The length of the CDR3 is 17 residues.

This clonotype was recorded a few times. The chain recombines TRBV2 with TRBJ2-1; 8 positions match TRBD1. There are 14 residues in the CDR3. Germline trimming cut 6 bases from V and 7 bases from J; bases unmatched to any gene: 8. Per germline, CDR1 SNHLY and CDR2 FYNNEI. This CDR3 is CASRDQNRGNEQFF. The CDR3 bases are TGTGCCAGCAGGGACCAAAACAGGGGGAATGAGCAGTTCTTC. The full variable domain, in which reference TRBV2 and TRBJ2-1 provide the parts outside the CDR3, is EPEVTQTPSHQVTQMGQEVILRCVPISNHLYFYWYRQILGQKVEFLVSFYNNEISEKSEIFDDQFSVERPDGSNFTLKIRSTKLEDSAMYFCASRDQNRGNEQFFGPGTRLTVL.

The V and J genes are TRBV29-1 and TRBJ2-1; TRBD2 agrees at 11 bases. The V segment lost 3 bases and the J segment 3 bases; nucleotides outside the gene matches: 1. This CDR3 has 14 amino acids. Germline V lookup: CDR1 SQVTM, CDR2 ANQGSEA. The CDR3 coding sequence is TGCAGCGTTGATGGACTAGCGGGCTACAATGAGCAGTTCTTC. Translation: CSVDGLAGYNEQFF.

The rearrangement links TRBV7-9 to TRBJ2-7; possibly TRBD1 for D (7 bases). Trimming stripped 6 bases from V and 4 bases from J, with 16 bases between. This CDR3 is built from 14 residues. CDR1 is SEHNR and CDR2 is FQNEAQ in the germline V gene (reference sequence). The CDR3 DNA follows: TGTGCCAGCAGGTGGGGGGACAGTTATTACGAGCAGTACTTC. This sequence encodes CASRWGDSYYEQYF.

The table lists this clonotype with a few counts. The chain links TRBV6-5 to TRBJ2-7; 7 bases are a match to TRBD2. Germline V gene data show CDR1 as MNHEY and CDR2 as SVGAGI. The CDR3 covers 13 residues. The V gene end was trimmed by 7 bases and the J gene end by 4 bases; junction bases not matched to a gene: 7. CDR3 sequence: CASTPGGSYEQYF. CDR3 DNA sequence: TGTGCCAGCACCCCGGGGGGATCATACGAGCAGTACTTC.

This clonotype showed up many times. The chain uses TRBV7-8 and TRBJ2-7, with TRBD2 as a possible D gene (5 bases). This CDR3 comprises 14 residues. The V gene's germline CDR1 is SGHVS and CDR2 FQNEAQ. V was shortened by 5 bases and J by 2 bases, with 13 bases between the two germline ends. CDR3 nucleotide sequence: TGTGCCAGCAGCCCGGGGTACGGAACCTACGAGCAGTACTTC. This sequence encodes CASSPGYGTYEQYF.

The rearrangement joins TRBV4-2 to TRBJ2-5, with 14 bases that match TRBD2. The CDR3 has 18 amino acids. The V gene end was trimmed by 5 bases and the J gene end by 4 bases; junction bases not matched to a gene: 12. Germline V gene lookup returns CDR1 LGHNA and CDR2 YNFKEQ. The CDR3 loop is CASSDPGLAGEVAETQYF. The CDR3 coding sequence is TGTGCCAGCAGCGACCCGGGACTAGCGGGAGAAGTTGCAGAGACCCAGTACTTC.

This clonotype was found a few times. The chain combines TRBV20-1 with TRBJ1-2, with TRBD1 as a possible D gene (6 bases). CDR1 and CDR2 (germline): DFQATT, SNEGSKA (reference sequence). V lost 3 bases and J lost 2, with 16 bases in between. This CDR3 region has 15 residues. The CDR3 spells CSARDNRVTNYGYTF. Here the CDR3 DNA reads TGCAGTGCTAGGGATAACAGGGTTACCAACTATGGCTACACCTTC.